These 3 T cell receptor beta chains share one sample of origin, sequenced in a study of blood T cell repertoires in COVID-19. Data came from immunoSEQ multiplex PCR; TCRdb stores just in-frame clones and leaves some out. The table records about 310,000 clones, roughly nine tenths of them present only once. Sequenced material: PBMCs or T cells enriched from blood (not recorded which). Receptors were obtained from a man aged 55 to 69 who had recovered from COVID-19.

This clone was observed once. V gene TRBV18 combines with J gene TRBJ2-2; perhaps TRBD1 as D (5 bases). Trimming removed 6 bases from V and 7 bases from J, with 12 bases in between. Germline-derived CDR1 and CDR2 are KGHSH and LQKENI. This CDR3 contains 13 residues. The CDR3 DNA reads TGTGCCAGCTCGCTTCAGGGTAACGGGGAGCTGTTTTTT. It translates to CASSLQGNGELFF.

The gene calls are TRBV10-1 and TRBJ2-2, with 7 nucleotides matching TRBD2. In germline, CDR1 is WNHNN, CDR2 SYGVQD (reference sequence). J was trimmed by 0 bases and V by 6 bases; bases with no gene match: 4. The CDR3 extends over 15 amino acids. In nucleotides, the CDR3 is TGCGCCAGCAGCCCCGGGACTACGAACACCGGGGAGCTGTTTTTT. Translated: CASSPGTTNTGELFF.

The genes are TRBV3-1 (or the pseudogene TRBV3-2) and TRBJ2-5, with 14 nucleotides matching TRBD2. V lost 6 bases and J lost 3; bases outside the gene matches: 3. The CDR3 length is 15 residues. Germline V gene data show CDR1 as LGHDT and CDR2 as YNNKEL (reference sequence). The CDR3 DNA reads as TGTGCCAGCAGTTTGGGACTAGCGGGGGAAGAGACCCAGTACTTC. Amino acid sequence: CASSLGLAGEETQYF.